This is a list of T cell receptor beta chains from one sample in a study of spatial heterogeneity in lung cancer. MiXCR was run by TCRdb on the 5' RACE reads, yielding one entry per CDR3 protein. The sample includes under 7,500 distinct CDR3 sequences, about 14% of them seen just once. This material consisted of lung tumor tissue, taken at surgery. The receptors here all came from a female donor with early-stage non-small cell lung cancer. The CDR3 runs from the conserved cysteine through the conserved F or W. Each record gives: D gene, V gene, clone size, J gene, CDR3 protein, CDR3 DNA. A D gene is named only where the DNA matches it firmly. Only part of the rows carry a size: once, few, many, or a class if the clone is expanded.

D: TRBD1; V: TRBV20-1; size: large; J: TRBJ1-2; CDR3: CSAGPHPDRVPTF; DNA: TGCAGTGCTGGCCCGCACCCCGACAGGGTCCCCACCTTC
D: .; V: TRBV29-1; size: many; J: TRBJ2-7; CDR3: CSVGLQGYNEQYF; DNA: TGCAGCGTTGGTTTGCAGGGATACAACGAGCAGTACTTC
D: .; V: TRBV6-1; size: many; J: TRBJ2-6; CDR3: CASSGSGANVLTF; DNA: TGTGCCAGCAGTGGGTCGGGGGCCAACGTCCTGACTTTC
D: .; V: TRBV7-9; size: medium-sized; J: TRBJ2-3; CDR3: CASSSSGDTQYF; DNA: TGTGCCAGCAGCTCGTCAGGGGATACGCAGTATTTT
D: .; V: TRBV12-3/TRBV12-4; size: many; J: TRBJ2-6; CDR3: CASSLGRSGANVLTF; DNA: TGTGCCAGCAGTTTGGGACGCTCTGGGGCCAACGTCCTGACTTTC
D: .; V: TRBV6-2/TRBV6-3; size: many; J: TRBJ1-1; CDR3: CASTHGSRGPAFF; DNA: TGTGCCAGCACCCACGGGTCTAGGGGTCCGGCTTTCTTT
D: .; V: TRBV7-9; size: medium-sized; J: TRBJ2-7; CDR3: CASSLGAGTFKQYF; DNA: TGTGCCAGCAGCTTAGGGGCGGGGACTTTCAAGCAGTACTTC
D: .; V: TRBV11-2; size: many; J: TRBJ2-3; CDR3: CASSPSPGDTQYF; DNA: TGTGCCAGCAGCCCCTCTCCGGGAGATACGCAGTATTTT
D: .; V: TRBV27; size: many; J: TRBJ2-3; CDR3: CASSFLTTFPDTQYF; DNA: TGTGCCAGCAGTTTCCTCACGACCTTCCCAGATACGCAGTATTTT
D: .; V: TRBV6-1; size: medium-sized; J: TRBJ2-5; CDR3: CASSEWYQETQYF; DNA: TGTGCCAGCAGTGAGTGGTACCAAGAGACCCAGTACTTC
D: .; V: TRBV6-5; size: many; J: TRBJ2-7; CDR3: CASFTRGRTYEQYF; DNA: TGTGCCAGTTTTACACGGGGACGGACCTACGAGCAGTACTTC
D: TRBD1; V: TRBV12-3/TRBV12-4; size: medium-sized; J: TRBJ1-3; CDR3: CATVPGGYGNTIYF; DNA: TGTGCCACAGTCCCAGGGGGTTATGGAAACACCATATATTTT
D: .; V: TRBV28; size: few; J: TRBJ1-2; CDR3: CASSSARADRVYGYTF; DNA: TGTGCCAGCAGTTCCGCTAGGGCAGACCGAGTCTATGGCTACACCTTC
D: TRBD2; V: TRBV4-1; size: many; J: TRBJ2-3; CDR3: CASRSGGGDTQYF; DNA: TGCGCCAGCAGGAGCGGGGGGGGAGATACGCAGTATTTT
D: TRBD1; V: TRBV28; size: .; J: TRBJ1-4; CDR3: CASSPTGANEKLFF; DNA: TGTGCCAGCAGTCCCACAGGGGCGAATGAAAAACTGTTTTTT
D: .; V: TRBV5-6; size: many; J: TRBJ2-3; CDR3: CASSISSTDTQYF; DNA: TGTGCCAGCAGCATTTCTAGCACAGATACGCAGTATTTT
D: .; V: TRBV18; size: medium-sized; J: TRBJ2-7; CDR3: CASSPGGSYEQYF; DNA: TGTGCCAGCTCACCTGGGGGTTCCTACGAGCAGTACTTC
D: TRBD1; V: TRBV27; size: many; J: TRBJ1-4; CDR3: CASSLGAPTGYLVRKEKLFF; DNA: TGTGCCAGCAGTCTGGGAGCCCCGACAGGGTACTTAGTCAGAAAAGAAAAACTGTTTTTT
D: .; V: TRBV3-1; size: medium-sized; J: TRBJ2-7; CDR3: CASSQSERKQYF; DNA: TGTGCCAGCAGCCAAAGTGAAAGGAAGCAGTACTTC
D: .; V: TRBV9; size: many; J: TRBJ1-2; CDR3: CASSRGRGTFGDGYTF; DNA: TGTGCCAGCAGCCGGGGGCGGGGGACATTCGGCGATGGCTACACCTTC
D: TRBD1; V: TRBV5-6; size: many; J: TRBJ2-3; CDR3: CASRTETGARGTQYF; DNA: TGTGCCAGCAGAACCGAGACAGGGGCACGAGGTACGCAGTATTTT
D: .; V: TRBV11-2; size: .; J: TRBJ1-2; CDR3: CASSATTGNYGYTF; DNA: TGTGCCAGCAGCGCCACAACAGGGAACTATGGCTACACCTTC
D: TRBD1; V: TRBV2; size: medium-sized; J: TRBJ1-4; CDR3: CASRRTGGGATNEKLFF; DNA: TGTGCCAGCAGGCGGACAGGTGGAGGGGCAACTAATGAAAAACTGTTTTTT
D: .; V: TRBV2; size: medium-sized; J: TRBJ2-3; CDR3: CAGWGGHTDTQYF; DNA: TGTGCCGGATGGGGGGGGCACACAGATACGCAGTATTTT
D: .; V: TRBV6-5; size: many; J: TRBJ1-2; CDR3: CASSFQGYYGYTF; DNA: TGTGCCAGCAGTTTTCAGGGATACTATGGCTACACCTTC
D: .; V: TRBV28; size: many; J: TRBJ1-1; CDR3: CASSFPRTVNTEAFF; DNA: TGTGCCAGCAGTTTCCCCCGAACAGTTAACACTGAAGCTTTCTTT
D: TRBD2; V: TRBV4-2; size: medium-sized; J: TRBJ2-1; CDR3: CASSQGVAGETEQFF; DNA: TGTGCCAGCAGCCAAGGAGTAGCGGGGGAGACAGAGCAGTTCTTC
D: TRBD2; V: TRBV9; size: many; J: TRBJ2-5; CDR3: CASSPPLAGGRETQYF; DNA: TGTGCCAGCAGCCCCCCACTAGCGGGGGGCAGGGAGACCCAGTACTTC
D: .; V: TRBV6-1; size: .; J: TRBJ1-1; CDR3: CASSRQENTEAFF; DNA: TGTGCCAGCAGTAGACAGGAGAACACTGAAGCTTTCTTT
D: .; V: TRBV7-6; size: many; J: TRBJ2-2; CDR3: CASSKRYTGELFF; DNA: TGTGCCAGCAGCAAGCGGTACACCGGGGAGCTGTTTTTT
D: TRBD2; V: TRBV18; size: large; J: TRBJ2-1; CDR3: CASSPGGGETEQFF; DNA: TGTGCCAGCTCACCAGGGGGAGGGGAAACTGAGCAGTTCTTC
D: .; V: TRBV28; size: many; J: TRBJ1-1; CDR3: CASTQMRITEAFF; DNA: TGTGCCAGCACCCAGATGAGGATCACTGAAGCTTTCTTT
D: TRBD1; V: TRBV7-2; size: many; J: TRBJ1-2; CDR3: CASSSRGQGRYGYTF; DNA: TGTGCCAGCAGCTCCAGAGGACAGGGGAGATATGGCTACACCTTC
D: TRBD1; V: TRBV7-6; size: few; J: TRBJ1-1; CDR3: CASSLQGANTEAFF; DNA: TGTGCCAGCAGCTTACAGGGGGCGAACACTGAAGCTTTCTTT